The rows below give T cell receptor beta chains drawn from one sample of a study of shared T cell receptors in the human thymus. Assay used: immunoSEQ multiplex PCR; TCRdb lists only in-frame clones, some missing. In the table there are about 660,000 clones, 80% to 90% of which are singletons. The same specimen was also included in a second study, on human thymus T cells.

Sequencing was carried out using thymocytes. All receptors come from a boy in the first two years of life with a congenital heart defect. Both conserved end residues are part of each CDR3. Fields, in order: J gene, V gene, D gene, clone size, CDR3 DNA, CDR3 protein. A D gene is named only where the DNA matches it firmly. Only some rows state a clone size, as once, few, many or a class for expanded clones.

TRBJ2-3 | TRBV7-2 | . | . | TGTGCCAGCAGCTCACCGGGGGGCACAGATACGCAGTATTTT | CASSSPGGTDTQYF
TRBJ2-3 | TRBV5-4 | . | . | TGTGCCCAGGGGGTAGCGGGATTCGGCACAGATACGCAGTATTTT | CAQGVAGFGTDTQYF
TRBJ2-1 | TRBV7-9 | . | . | TGTGCCAGCAGTCCTAGCAGTTTTGAGCAGTTCTTC | CASSPSSFEQFF
TRBJ2-5 | TRBV4-3 | TRBD2 | . | TGCGCCAGCAGCCAACGACTAGCAGGGGAGACCCAGTACTTC | CASSQRLAGETQYF
TRBJ2-2 | TRBV27 | TRBD1 | . | TGTGCCAGCAGTTTAGGGACAGGGGTCGGGGAGCTGTTTTTT | CASSLGTGVGELFF
TRBJ2-7 | TRBV27 | . | . | TGTGCCAGCAGTTTATTCAGGGTTGCCACCTACGAGCAGTACTTC | CASSLFRVATYEQYF
TRBJ1-5 | TRBV19 | . | . | TGTGCCAGTGGGTCAGGGGATCAGCCCCAGCATTTT | CASGSGDQPQHF
TRBJ1-1 | TRBV5-4 | . | . | TGTGCCAGCAGCCGGGACTCCGATTGGGGGAACACTGAAGCTTTCTTT | CASSRDSDWGNTEAFF
TRBJ1-3 | TRBV7-2 | TRBD1 | few | TGTGCCAGCAGCTCCAGGACAGGGGAGGACTCTGGAAACACCATATATTTT | CASSSRTGEDSGNTIYF
TRBJ2-7 | TRBV6-1 | TRBD1 | . | TGTGCCAGCAGTGAAAAGTTTTGGGCAGGGGGCGGTTACGAGCAGTACTTC | CASSEKFWAGGGYEQYF